Listed below are T cell receptor beta chains from one sample, sequenced in a study of identifying expanded T cells in peripheral blood. The data were produced by immunoSEQ multiplex PCR, yet TCRdb's version contains in-frame clones alone and is incomplete. Found here are around 100,000 clones, approximately 88% of them singletons; the top ten hold about 14%. Sequenced: blood. Source of these receptors: a person aged 18 to 70 in good health. Each CDR3 is given with its conserved first and last residue. Each record gives: clone size, J gene, D gene, CDR3 length, V gene, CDR3 protein, CDR3 DNA. D genes are given only for firm matches. Clone size is stated in some rows and not others, as once, few, many or a class when expanded.

few	TRBJ1-6	TRBD1	15	TRBV11-1	CASSPIDRDLPPLHF	TGTGCCAGCAGCCCGATAGACAGGGATCTTCCACCCCTCCACTTT
NA	TRBJ2-1	NA	14	TRBV7-9	CASSFVGSYNEQFF	TGTGCCAGCAGCTTCGTCGGCTCCTACAATGAGCAGTTCTTC
NA	TRBJ2-3	TRBD2	18	TRBV10-3	CAISVGLAGGQGTDTQYF	TGTGCCATCAGTGTGGGACTAGCGGGAGGGCAGGGCACAGATACGCAGTATTTT
NA	TRBJ1-1	NA	13	TRBV11-2	CASSLGANTEAFF	TGTGCCAGCAGCTTAGGGGCGAACACTGAAGCTTTCTTT
NA	TRBJ2-7	NA	12	TRBV23-1	CASSQGSDEQYF	TGCGCCAGCAGTCAAGGGTCTGACGAGCAGTACTTC
NA	TRBJ2-7	NA	14	TRBV5-1	CATRRLQGPDEQYF	TGCGCCACCCGAAGGTTACAGGGTCCTGACGAGCAGTACTTC
NA	TRBJ2-1	NA	15	TRBV27	CASSLTGTLGNEQFF	TGTGCCAGCAGTCTTACCGGGACACTTGGCAATGAGCAGTTCTTC
NA	TRBJ2-1	NA	13	TRBV5-6	CASSYRQVNEQFF	TGTGCCAGCAGCTACCGACAAGTCAATGAGCAGTTCTTC
once	TRBJ1-2	NA	16	TRBV4-2	CASSQDPGAHNYGYTF	TGTGCCAGCAGCCAAGACCCAGGGGCCCATAACTATGGCTACACCTTC
NA	TRBJ1-2	NA	13	TRBV7-8	CASSLAGSGGYTF	TGTGCCAGCAGCTTAGCAGGGTCCGGTGGCTACACCTTC
NA	TRBJ2-7	TRBD1	13	TRBV6-5	CASSHDRAGEQYF	TGTGCCAGCAGCCACGACAGGGCAGGTGAGCAGTACTTC
NA	TRBJ2-1	NA	13	TRBV10-3	CAISQEGGDEQFF	TGTGCCATCAGTCAAGAGGGTGGGGATGAGCAGTTCTTC
NA	TRBJ1-4	NA	15	TRBV6-5	CASSRPGQSNEKLFF	TGTGCCAGCAGTCGGCCGGGACAAAGTAATGAAAAACTGTTTTTT
NA	TRBJ1-2	TRBD1	17	TRBV19	CASSIDPLGQAIWGYTF	TGTGCCAGTAGTATAGATCCACTTGGACAGGCCATTTGGGGCTACACCTTC
NA	TRBJ1-2	NA	16	TRBV7-2	CASSYSRTARDGGYTF	TGTGCCAGCAGCTACTCGCGGACCGCTCGTGATGGTGGCTACACCTTC
NA	TRBJ2-6	NA	16	TRBV19	CASSTSRAPGANVLTF	TGTGCCAGTAGTACTAGCAGGGCCCCTGGGGCCAACGTCCTGACTTTC
NA	TRBJ2-7	TRBD2	14	TRBV7-2	CASSPSGDSYEQYF	TGTGCCAGCAGCCCGAGCGGGGACTCCTACGAGCAGTACTTC
NA	TRBJ2-7	NA	14	TRBV14	CASSPWGGAYEQYF	TGTGCCAGCAGCCCATGGGGGGGGGCGTACGAGCAGTACTTC
NA	TRBJ2-2	NA	16	TRBV5-1	CASSFAGTVNTGELFF	TGCGCCAGCAGTTTTGCCGGGACGGTGAACACCGGGGAGCTGTTTTTT
NA	TRBJ2-1	TRBD2	16	TRBV19	CASSSPTSGGYNEQFF	TGTGCCAGTAGTAGCCCCACAAGCGGGGGTTACAATGAGCAGTTCTTC
NA	TRBJ2-2	NA	16	TRBV19	CASSIGNRDYTGELFF	TGTGCCAGTAGTATAGGGAACCGGGATTACACCGGGGAGCTGTTTTTT
NA	TRBJ2-1	NA	13	TRBV2	CASSVERGNEQFF	TGTGCCAGCAGTGTCGAAAGGGGGAATGAGCAGTTCTTC
NA	TRBJ1-5	NA	14	TRBV6-6	CASSTGQNNQPQHF	TGTGCCAGCAGTACTGGACAGAACAATCAGCCCCAGCATTTT
NA	TRBJ2-6	NA	16	TRBV4-3	CASSQAGSPGANVLTF	TGCGCCAGCAGCCAAGCGGGTTCACCTGGGGCCAACGTCCTGACTTTC
NA	TRBJ2-1	NA	12	TRBV11-2	CASSLVGNEQFF	TGTGCCAGCAGCTTAGTTGGGAATGAGCAGTTCTTC
NA	TRBJ1-1	NA	13	TRBV6-5	CASSAPNSDEAFF	TGTGCCAGCAGTGCACCAAACAGTGATGAAGCTTTCTTT
NA	TRBJ1-4	NA	15	TRBV4-2	CASSQDEGTKEKLFF	TGTGCCAGCAGCCAAGATGAAGGGACGAAAGAAAAACTGTTTTTT
few	TRBJ2-7	TRBD1	14	TRBV7-9	CASSLSQGAHEQYF	TGTGCCAGCAGCTTGAGCCAGGGGGCCCACGAGCAGTACTTC
NA	TRBJ1-3	NA	14	TRBV10-1	CASSDHGTGNTIYF	TGCGCCAGCAGTGACCACGGGACTGGAAACACCATATATTTT
NA	TRBJ2-1	TRBD2	16	TRBV7-9	CASSFLGTSRYNEQFF	TGTGCCAGCAGCTTCCTCGGGACTAGTCGGTACAATGAGCAGTTCTTC
NA	TRBJ1-3	NA	16	TRBV30	CAWSPRTGGSGNTIYF	TGTGCCTGGAGTCCCAGAACAGGCGGATCGGGAAACACCATATATTTT
NA	TRBJ2-1	NA	12	TRBV25-1	CASSESLSRQFF	TGTGCCAGCAGTGAATCCCTGAGTCGGCAGTTCTTC
NA	TRBJ1-1	NA	14	TRBV30	CAWSGGGGDTEAFF	TGTGCCTGGAGTGGGGGTGGAGGGGACACTGAAGCTTTCTTT
NA	TRBJ2-1	NA	13	TRBV5-1	CASRRGFLGEQFF	TGCGCCAGCCGCCGTGGTTTCCTGGGAGAGCAGTTCTTC
NA	TRBJ2-7	TRBD2	14	TRBV6-5	CASRSGTSTSEQYF	TGTGCCAGCAGGTCCGGGACTAGCACTTCCGAGCAGTACTTC
NA	TRBJ2-6	NA	12	TRBV2	CASSAGANVLTF	TGTGCCAGCAGTGCAGGGGCCAACGTCCTGACTTTC
NA	TRBJ2-7	TRBD2	14	TRBV19	CASSIIGREGEQYF	TGTGCCAGTAGTATTATCGGCAGGGAGGGCGAGCAGTACTTC
NA	TRBJ1-2	NA	17	TRBV10-3	CAISAPTPGGGKGGYTF	TGTGCCATCAGTGCACCCACACCCGGAGGGGGTAAGGGTGGCTACACCTTC
NA	TRBJ1-2	TRBD1	14	TRBV10-3	CAISETTGKKGYTF	TGTGCCATCAGTGAGACGACAGGGAAAAAAGGCTACACCTTC